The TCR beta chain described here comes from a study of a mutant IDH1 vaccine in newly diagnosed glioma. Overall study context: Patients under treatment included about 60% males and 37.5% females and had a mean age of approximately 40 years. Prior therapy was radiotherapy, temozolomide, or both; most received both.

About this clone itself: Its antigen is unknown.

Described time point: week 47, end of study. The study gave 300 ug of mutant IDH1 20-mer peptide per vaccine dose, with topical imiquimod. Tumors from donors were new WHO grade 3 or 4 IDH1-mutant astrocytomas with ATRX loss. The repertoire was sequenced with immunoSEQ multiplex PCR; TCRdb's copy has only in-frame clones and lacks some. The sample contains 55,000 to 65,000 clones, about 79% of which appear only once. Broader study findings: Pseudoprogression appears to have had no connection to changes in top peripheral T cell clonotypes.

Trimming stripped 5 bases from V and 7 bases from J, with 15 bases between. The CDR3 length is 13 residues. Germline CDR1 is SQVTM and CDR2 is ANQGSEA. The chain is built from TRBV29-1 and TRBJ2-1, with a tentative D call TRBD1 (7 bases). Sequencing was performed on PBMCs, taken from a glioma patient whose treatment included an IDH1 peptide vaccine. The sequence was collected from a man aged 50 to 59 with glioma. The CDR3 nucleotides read TGCAGCGTTCGACAGGGAGGCCTGAATGAGCAGTTCTTC. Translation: CSVRQGGLNEQFF.